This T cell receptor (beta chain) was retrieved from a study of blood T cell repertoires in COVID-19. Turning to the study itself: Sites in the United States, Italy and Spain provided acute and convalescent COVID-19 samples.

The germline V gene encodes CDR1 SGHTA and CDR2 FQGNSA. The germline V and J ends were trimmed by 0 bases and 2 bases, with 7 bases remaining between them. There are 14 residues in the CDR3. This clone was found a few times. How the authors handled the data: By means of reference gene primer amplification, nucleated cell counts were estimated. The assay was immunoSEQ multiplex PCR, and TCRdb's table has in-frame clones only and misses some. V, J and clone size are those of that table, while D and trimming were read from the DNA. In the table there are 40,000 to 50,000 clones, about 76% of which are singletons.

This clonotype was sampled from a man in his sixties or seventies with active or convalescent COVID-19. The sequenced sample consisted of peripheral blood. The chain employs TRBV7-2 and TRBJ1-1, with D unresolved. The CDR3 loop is CASSLAARNTEAFF. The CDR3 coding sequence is TGTGCCAGCAGCTTAGCGGCAAGAAACACTGAAGCTTTCTTT.